Following are 16 T cell receptor beta chains from one sample sequenced in a study of blood T cell repertoires in COVID-19. Sequencing used immunoSEQ multiplex PCR; TCRdb keeps in-frame clones, though not all of them. The table records a few hundred thousand clones, about 93% of them present only once. Sequences were obtained from peripheral blood. All receptors derive from a woman in her 30s with COVID-19, enrolled during active disease.

The chain has TRBV15 and TRBJ2-4; TRBD1 matches at 7 bases. The junction had 8 bases not matched to a gene; V was cut back by 0 bases and J by 6 bases. CDR3 length: 16 residues. CDR1 LNHNV and CDR2 YYDKDF come from the germline V gene (reference sequence). CDR3: CATSRDLGGAGNIQYF. DNA of the CDR3: TGTGCCACCAGCAGAGACCTAGGGGGCGCTGGAAACATTCAGTACTTC.

V is TRBV9 and J is TRBJ2-1; D gene ambiguous. V shed 1 base and J shed 4 bases, with 6 bases lying between them. Germline CDR1 and CDR2: SGDLS and YYNGEE. This CDR3 has 13 residues. The CDR3 DNA reads as TGTGCCAGCAGCGTAACCCGGTACAATGAGCAGTTCTTC. This codes for CASSVTRYNEQFF. The whole variable domain, remainder taken from reference TRBV9 and TRBJ2-1, is DSGVTQTPKHLITATGQRVTLRCSPRSGDLSVYWYQQSLDQGLQFLIQYYNGEERAKGNILERFSAQQFPDLHSELNLSSLELGDSALYFCASSVTRYNEQFFGPGTRLTVL.

This chain uses TRBV23-1 with TRBJ1-1; 7 bases line up with TRBD1. TRBV23-1 is marked as an open reading frame, function uncertain. The CDR3 loop spans 11 amino acids. V lost 7 bases, J lost 11 bases, and 7 bases stayed unmatched. The CDR3 loop is CASTRGVGAFF. In nucleotides, the CDR3 is TGCGCCAGCACCAGGGGGGTGGGTGCTTTCTTT.

V gene TRBV6-5 combines with J gene TRBJ1-1; no clear D. V was pared by 4 bases and J by 4 bases, with 10 bases between. The CDR3 contains 13 residues. The V gene's germline CDR1 is MNHEY and CDR2 SVGAGI. The CDR3 region is CASSSRLPTEAFF. For the CDR3, the DNA is TGTGCCAGCAGTTCCCGACTGCCCACTGAAGCTTTCTTT.

This rearrangement joins TRBV5-1 to TRBJ1-6; 8 nucleotides line up with TRBD1. CDR1 is SGHRS and CDR2 is YFSETQ in the germline V gene. CDR3 length: 15 residues. The V gene end was trimmed by 4 bases and the J gene end by 7 bases; junction bases not matched to a gene: 7. CDR3 amino acids: CASSARTGSNSPLHF. CDR3 DNA sequence: TGCGCCAGCAGCGCCAGGACAGGGAGCAATTCACCCCTCCACTTT. Full variable domain (missing parts from reference TRBV5-1 and TRBJ1-6): KAGVTQTPRYLIKTRGQQVTLSCSPISGHRSVSWYQQTPGQGLQFLFEYFSETQRNKGNFPGRFSGRQFSNSRSEMNVSTLELGDSALYLCASSARTGSNSPLHFGNGTRLTVT.

The V and J genes are TRBV28 and TRBJ1-2, with D possibly TRBD1 on 5 matching bases. Germline CDR1 is MDHEN and CDR2 is SYDVKM. Trimming took 2 bases from V and 7 from J, leaving 8 bases between them. The length of the CDR3 is 12 residues. The CDR3 region has the DNA TGTGCCAGCAGTTTAGGGGCCCTTGGCTACACCTTC. Its translation: CASSLGALGYTF.

The chain couples TRBV6-5 to TRBJ1-4; 7 bases agree with TRBD1. In germline, CDR1 is MNHEY, CDR2 SVGAGI. This CDR3 is built from 14 residues. V shed 5 bases, J shed 4 bases, and the junction held 4 bases outside the gene matches. The CDR3 is CASSQQGFNEKLFF. The CDR3 nucleotides read TGTGCCAGCAGTCAACAGGGGTTTAATGAAAAACTGTTTTTT.

The chain couples TRBV29-1 to TRBJ1-4, with D possibly matching TRBD1 (6 bases). The germline V gene encodes CDR1 SQVTM and CDR2 ANQGSEA. Trimming took off 4 bases at V and 2 bases at J, with 11 bases between the two ends. The CDR3 sequence is 14 residues long. In DNA, the CDR3 is TGCAGCGTTGGGGACATCTCGACTAATGAAAAACTGTTTTTT. This gives the protein CSVGDISTNEKLFF.

The chain combines TRBV5-6 with TRBJ2-7; D may be TRBD1 (5 bases). Germline CDR1 reads SGHDT; CDR2 reads YYEEEE. The CDR3 is 14 residues long. V was clipped by 5 bases and J by 0 bases, with 12 bases between them. This CDR3 is CASSWGPSSYEQYF. The CDR3 DNA reads TGTGCCAGCAGTTGGGGCCCGAGCTCCTACGAGCAGTACTTC.

This rearrangement joins TRBV28 to TRBJ2-1; 9 positions match TRBD1. Trimming at V came to 7 bases and at J to 7 bases, leaving 14 bases not matched to a gene. This CDR3 comprises 16 residues. Germline CDR1 MDHEN, CDR2 SYDVKM. CDR3 sequence: CASTSTGTGRSNEQFF. Here the CDR3 DNA reads TGTGCCAGCACTTCTACCGGGACAGGGAGGAGTAATGAGCAGTTCTTC.

The chain has TRBV2 and TRBJ2-5; unclear D gene. The CDR3 contains 11 residues. Between the trimmed V and J ends, which lost 3 bases and 7 bases, there was a span of 6 bases. The germline CDR1 and CDR2 sequences are SNHLY and FYNNEI. The CDR3 loop is CASSEPGTQYF. CDR3 nucleotide sequence: TGTGCCAGCAGTGAGCCCGGGACCCAGTACTTC.

The V and J genes are TRBV6-2 or TRBV6-3 and TRBJ1-2; tentatively, D is TRBD1 (5 bases). CDR1 is MNHEY, CDR2 SVGEGT, per germline. V lost 5 bases and J 7 bases, leaving 20 bases between the germline ends. This CDR3 comprises 15 residues. Here the CDR3 DNA reads TGTGCCAGCAGTACGACTGGAAGGGGCGTTCGTGGCTACACCTTC. This translates into CASSTTGRGVRGYTF.

The gene calls are TRBV6-5 and TRBJ2-7, with TRBD1 as a possible D gene (7 bases). Looked up from germline, CDR1 is MNHEY and CDR2 is SVGAGI. V lost 8 bases and J 2 bases, leaving 13 bases between the germline ends. The CDR3 extends over 13 amino acids. CDR3 sequence: CASRGTVTYEQYF. In DNA, the CDR3 is TGTGCCAGCCGGGGGACAGTAACCTACGAGCAGTACTTC.

This clone was seen a single time. This chain joins TRBV28 and TRBJ2-7; TRBD1 might be the D (6 bases). The length of the CDR3 is 12 residues. The germline gives CDR1 MDHEN, CDR2 SYDVKM. Between the trimmed V and J ends, which lost 2 bases and 6 bases, there was a span of 8 bases. The chain's CDR3 is CASSLTGREQYF. DNA for the CDR3: TGTGCCAGCAGTTTAACAGGGCGCGAGCAGTACTTC.

The chain links TRBV28 to TRBJ1-2, with D unclear. V shed 5 bases and J shed 2 bases, with 18 bases lying between them. The CDR3 length is 16 residues. Germline-derived CDR1 and CDR2 are MDHEN and SYDVKM. CDR3 nucleotide sequence: TGTGCCAGCAGTCCAATCCTCCCGGGGTTGAACTATGGCTACACCTTC. Translation gives CASSPILPGLNYGYTF.

The rearrangement links TRBV5-1 to TRBJ2-3, with a tentative D call TRBD2 (5 bases). V lost 4 bases and J lost 1, with 13 bases in between. Germline-derived CDR1 and CDR2 are SGHRS and YFSETQ. The CDR3 sequence is 15 residues long. CDR3 residues: CASSRGSSGTDTQYF. CDR3 bases: TGCGCCAGCAGCCGGGGTAGCAGCGGCACAGATACGCAGTATTTT. Supplemented by reference TRBV5-1 and TRBJ2-3, the full variable domain reads KAGVTQTPRYLIKTRGQQVTLSCSPISGHRSVSWYQQTPGQGLQFLFEYFSETQRNKGNFPGRFSGRQFSNSRSEMNVSTLELGDSALYLCASSRGSSGTDTQYFGPGTRLTVL.